This TCR beta chain was sequenced for a study of T-cell memory formation after mild COVID-19. Study-level background: TCR clusters were largely donor specific. Regarding the study as a whole: Balance between CD4 and CD8 was seen in clones contracting day 15 to 85, and a CD4+ lean was seen in later expanders. What remained unconfirmed was the SARS-CoV-2 specificity of second-wave clones peaking on day 37.

On this clonotype itself: Its antigen is not identified.

Using constant-segment primers, 5'RACE produced TCR alpha and TCR beta cDNA libraries carrying sample barcodes and UMIs. Via MiXCR, TCRdb re-called the 5' RACE reads, giving one row per CDR3 protein. The data show approximately 210,000 distinct CDR3 sequences, approximately 16% seen once. The germline V gene encodes CDR1 MNHNS and CDR2 SASEGT. Trimming stripped 6 bases from V and 6 bases from J, with 21 bases between. This CDR3 contains 15 residues. The receptor was derived from an adult woman who had mild COVID-19 (a few samples of this study predate the infection). Cell type and time point are not known. The V gene is TRBV6-1, the J gene TRBJ2-7, with D perhaps matching TRBD1 (5 bases). Sequencing was performed on PBMCs or a T cell subset sorted from them (not recorded which). The CDR3 DNA follows: TGTGCCAGCAGGAAGACAGAGGCAACAACCGGCGAGCAGTACTTC. It yields the protein CASRKTEATTGEQYF.